Listed here are 16 T cell receptor beta chains from one sample, sequenced in a study of human T cells and chemical hapten exposure. TCRdb re-analysed the RACE reads in MiXCR, keeping a single row per CDR3 protein. The sample consists of nearly 85,000 distinct CDR3 sequences, around a tenth of them appearing once. The time point is: patch test 2, 6 weeks after DPC sensitization. Sample treatment: therapeutic diphenylcyclopropenone sensitization with weekly scalp DPC. Here the sequenced sample was whole blood, taken in connection with sensitization to the hapten diphenylcyclopropenone (DPC). Every receptor here comes from a man aged 18 to 30 with alopecia areata. Some clones in this sample may be carry-over from other donors' samples.

This clonotype was counted a few times. The chain employs TRBV28 and TRBJ1-3; D gene unclear. V dropped 3 bases and J dropped 6 bases, with 3 bases sitting between them. CDR3 length: 11 residues. Germline V gene data show CDR1 as MDHEN and CDR2 as SYDVKM. The CDR3 loop reads CASSLLNTIYF. The CDR3 nucleotides are TGTGCCAGCAGTTTGTTAAACACCATATATTTT.

This chain uses TRBV9 with TRBJ1-2, with D tentatively TRBD1 (5 bases). The CDR3 is made up of 15 amino acids. Germline CDR1 reads SGDLS; CDR2 reads YYNGEE. V was shortened by 4 bases and J by 8 bases, with 21 bases between the two germline ends. This CDR3 is CASSPSGVPLAGYTF. For the CDR3, the DNA is TGTGCCAGCAGCCCATCGGGGGTCCCCTTGGCCGGCTACACCTTC.

V and J are TRBV18 and TRBJ2-7; no clear D gene. The CDR3 is 12 residues long. CDR1 and CDR2 from the germline V gene are KGHSH and LQKENI. V was shortened by 2 bases and J by 3 bases, with 5 bases between the two germline ends. The CDR3 reads CASSPGRYEQYF. DNA for the CDR3: TGTGCCAGCTCACCAGGGCGCTACGAGCAGTACTTC.

This clonotype came up many times. The V gene is TRBV7-2, the J gene TRBJ1-2, with a tentative D call TRBD1 (6 bases). V was shortened by 9 bases and J by 6 bases, with 14 bases between the two germline ends. Germline CDR1 and CDR2: SGHTA and FQGNSA. This CDR3 is built from 12 residues. The DNA for the CDR3 is TGTGCCAGTAACAGGGAAGTCAATGGCTACACCTTC. Its protein product is CASNREVNGYTF.

This clonotype was found many times. This chain uses TRBV18 with TRBJ2-2; D is possibly TRBD2 (5 bases). Trimming left V 0 bases short and J 6 bases short, with 14 bases between. The CDR3 totals 16 residues. Germline V gene sequence: CDR1 KGHSH, CDR2 LQKENI. This CDR3 reads CASSPPFFGGSGELFF. Written as DNA, the CDR3 is TGTGCCAGCTCACCACCGTTTTTTGGAGGTTCCGGGGAGCTGTTTTTT. Full variable domain (remainder filled in from reference TRBV18 and TRBJ2-2): NAGVMQNPRHLVRRRGQEARLRCSPMKGHSHVYWYRQLPEEGLKFMVYLQKENIIDESGMPKERFSAEFPKEGPSILRIQQVVRGDSAAYFCASSPPFFGGSGELFFGEGSRLTVL.

The V call is TRBV29-1, the J call TRBJ1-1; weak D call: TRBD1 (5 bases). Germline V lookup: CDR1 SQVTM, CDR2 ANQGSEA. The CDR3 is made up of 15 amino acids. V dropped 8 bases and J dropped 2 bases, with 21 bases sitting between them. The CDR3: CSKARQTESNTEAFF. For the CDR3, the DNA is TGCAGCAAAGCCCGCCAGACAGAGAGTAACACTGAAGCTTTCTTT.

This clonotype has a handful of counts. This chain uses TRBV7-6 with TRBJ2-2, with D perhaps TRBD1 (5 bases). Germline V gives CDR1 SGHVS, CDR2 FNYEAQ. The CDR3 totals 15 residues. The V end lost 4 bases, the J end lost 6 bases, and 15 bases lay between the germline ends. DNA for the CDR3: TGTGCCAGCAGCTCGATCCAAGGGGCCCCCGGGGAGCTGTTTTTT. Translated: CASSSIQGAPGELFF.

CDR3 DNA sequence: TGTGCCAGCAGCTTATTTGAGTCCCAGTACTTC. It codes for CASSLFESQYF. The J gene is TRBJ2-5, the V gene TRBV7-6; the D is unclear. Germline lookup yields CDR1 SGHVS and CDR2 FNYEAQ. Trimming stripped 2 bases from V and 9 bases from J, with 7 bases between. CDR3 length: 11 residues.

In this sample, this clonotype turned up a few times. The CDR3 reads CASSPQDGNTEAFF. The CDR3 DNA is TGTGCCAGCAGTCCGCAAGATGGGAACACTGAAGCTTTCTTT. The rearrangement links TRBV12-3 or TRBV12-4 to TRBJ1-1; D gene unclear. This CDR3 has 14 amino acids. The V and J ends lost 5 bases and 1 base respectively, with 11 bases between them.

The chain carries TRBV9 and TRBJ1-2; D call uncertain. Germline V lookup: CDR1 SGDLS, CDR2 YYNGEE. This CDR3 has 15 amino acids. Trimming cost V 2 bases and J 2 bases, with 13 bases left between them. The CDR3 sequence is CASSVGRGSNYGYTF. CDR3 bases: TGTGCCAGCAGCGTTGGGAGAGGGTCAAACTATGGCTACACCTTC.

The table lists this clonotype with a few counts. The chain couples TRBV7-8 to TRBJ2-1, with 12 bases aligning to TRBD2. From germline, CDR1 is SGHVS and CDR2 FQNEAQ. V trimming: 2 bases; J trimming: 9 bases; junction bases outside the gene matches: 5. CDR3 length: 15 residues. CDR3 sequence: CASSLRSSGGGEQFF. CDR3 coding DNA: TGTGCCAGCAGCTTACGGTCTAGCGGGGGGGGTGAGCAGTTCTTC.

The genes are TRBV6-2 or TRBV6-3 and TRBJ2-5; tentative D call: TRBD2 (5 bases). Germline CDR1 and CDR2: MNHEY and SVGEGT. Trimming shortened V by 5 bases and J by 8 bases, and 15 bases separated the two germline ends. This CDR3 has 13 residues. CDR3 nucleotides: TGTGCCAGCAGTCTTAACATCCGGGAAACCCAGTACTTC. This translates into CASSLNIRETQYF.

This clonotype was observed a handful of times. The gene calls are TRBV20-1 and TRBJ2-7, with TRBD2 matching 9 bases. The CDR3 covers 16 residues. The V gene's germline CDR1 is DFQATT and CDR2 SNEGSKA (reference sequence). V gave up 1 base and J gave up 4 bases; unmatched junction bases: 11. In DNA form, the CDR3 reads TGCAGTGCTAGAGTAGCCTCGGCTAGCGGGGCTTACGAGCAGTACGTC. This translates into CSARVASASGAYEQYV.

The genes are TRBV29-1 and TRBJ1-1, with 7 bases that match TRBD1. CDR1 SQVTM and CDR2 ANQGSEA come from the germline V gene. Unmatched junction bases numbered 10, after V lost 4 bases and J lost 8 bases. The length of the CDR3 is 13 residues. DNA for the CDR3: TGCAGCGTTGGGACAGGACTATCTATAGAAGCTTTCTTT. Amino acids: CSVGTGLSIEAFF. The complete variable domain, with remaining parts taken from reference TRBV29-1 and TRBJ1-1, reads SAVISQKPSRDICQRGTSLTIQCQVDSQVTMMFWYRQQPGQSLTLIATANQGSEATYESGFVIDKFPISRPNLTFSTLTVSNMSPEDSSIYLCSVGTGLSIEAFFGQGTRLTVV.

The CDR3 sequence is CASRSGQLGGTEAFF. The CDR3 region has the DNA TGTGCCAGCAGATCAGGACAGTTGGGTGGGACTGAAGCTTTCTTT. The rearrangement joins TRBV12-3 or TRBV12-4 to TRBJ1-1; D possibly corresponds to TRBD1 (6 bases). This CDR3 region has 15 residues. Trimming removed 6 bases from V and 5 bases from J, with 19 bases in between.

This clonotype was seen many times. The rearrangement uses TRBV12-3 or TRBV12-4 and TRBJ1-5; 10 bases agree with TRBD1. This CDR3 has 18 residues. The ends lost 5 bases at V and 0 bases at J; junction bases unmatched: 10. The CDR3 region is CASSHAGQGLYSNQPQHF. In DNA, the CDR3 is TGTGCCAGCAGTCACGCGGGACAGGGGCTATATAGCAATCAGCCCCAGCATTTT.